This TCR beta chain stems from a study of blood T cells in healthy people across ages (dated by TCRdb to between 2014 and 2017). With regard to the full study: In model experiments, roughly one uniquely barcoded TCR beta cDNA molecule per two T cells was captured by template switching. Using deep sequencing normalized with unique cDNA molecular identifiers, the study measured how TCR beta repertoire diversity changes with age. Donors were grouped into four age groups: young (average approximately 15 years), middle-aged (39), aged (roughly 67) and long-lived (over 80). To avoid experimental bias, donors of different ages were spread randomly across the sequencing lanes. For two donors (one aged 18 to 29 and one aged 80 or older), the study analyzed two additional independent replicas of 1 million unique cDNA reads from the same blood draw.

This clonotype was seen only a few times. The antigen this receptor binds is unknown. Per-base quality was not reported, and no clone a single base away is much larger than it. The trim is 4 bases for V and 3 bases for J, with a gap of 11 bases between the germline ends. From the cysteine through the phenylalanine, the CDR3 covers 13 amino acids. The retained sequence is limited to the CDR3, 39 bases, with the frame set at the first base. Reading the germline V gene gives CDR1 SQVTM and CDR2 ANQGSEA. Donors were a few dozen systemically healthy Caucasian individuals from Russia aged roughly 6 to 100 years. Roughly 10 milliliters of peripheral blood were collected from each donor into EDTA-treated Vacutainer tubes. Ficoll-Paque density-gradient centrifugation was used to isolate PBMCs, with at least 6 million per sample. Trizol reagent was used to extract total RNA from PBMCs, with at least 5.5 micrograms per sample. Naive CD45RAhigh/CD27high T cell percentages were measured by flow cytometry on a PBMC aliquot from every donor.

The library came from 5' RACE. The sequencer was an Illumina HiSeq 2500. A second PCR of about 6 to 11 cycles was performed with a sample-barcoded 5' primer and a J-beta primer mix. Each TCR beta cDNA molecule received a unique molecular identifier from a template-switch 5' adaptor carrying 12 random nucleotides. Each sample yielded at least 2.5 million CDR3-containing paired-end reads. First-strand cDNA was synthesized from all RNA with the Mint cDNA synthesis kit, primed by a TRBC-specific oligonucleotide. All cDNA was treated with uracil-DNA glycosylase and then went through a first 18-cycle PCR with the universal primers M1SS and BC2_uni_R. Turning to the authors' computational methods: For normalization, 1 million high-quality reads, each with a distinct molecular identifier, were randomly selected from each sample. Reads with shared molecular identifiers were discarded instead of being binned into consensus sequences. MiTCR, run with a Q25 quality threshold and the strictest error-elimination algorithm, handled CDR3 identification, clonotype clustering and error correction. A nonparametric unseen species model with Euler transformation was used to estimate a lower bound on total TCR beta diversity. The public sequencing data were trimmed at Q25 with fastp and processed into clonotypes with MiXCR by TCRdb, which kept only in-frame beta chains. Under each unique CDR3 protein, matching rows form one entry showing the most common genes and DNA. These V and J calls derive from TCRdb rather than the authors' analysis. A total of fewer than 700,000 distinct CDR3 sequences appear in this sample, under 55% of them only once. Jointly, the top ten make up just under 25% of the sample.

Study-wide findings and limitations: Because profiling used bulk unsorted PBMCs, naive and antigen-experienced compartments could not be compared conclusively. Compared with the aged group, more naive CD4+ T cells, fewer expanded clones and increased TCR diversity were shown by the long-lived group, suggesting age selection. A strong correlation was found between observed TCR beta diversity and the percentage of naive T cells measured by flow cytometry. Observed TCR beta diversity per million T cells fell roughly linearly with age, and a significant reduction was already apparent by age around 36. Estimates of total diversity based on one million sequenced T cells were considered lower bounds and underestimates. Donor CMV infection status was unknown, potentially confounding age-related changes in expanded clonotypes.

This receptor was taken from a man aged 80 or over in good health. Sequenced: blood. This chain joins TRBV29-1 to TRBJ2-3; the D gene is possibly TRBD1, with 5 bases matching. For the CDR3, the sequence is CSVAPSGTDTQYF. The nucleotide sequence reads as follows: TGCAGCGTTGCTCCATCAGGGACAGATACGCAGTATTTT.